The 23 T cell receptor beta chains listed next were all sequenced from one sample in a study of CD8 T cells in ankylosing spondylitis. Study-wide findings and caveats: About 8 highly homologous variants made up a TCR beta motif, and this motif appeared characteristic of ankylosing spondylitis blood.

The antigens of these receptors remain unknown. From the 5' RACE reads, TCRdb called clonotypes with MiXCR, one entry per CDR3 protein. There are fewer than 400,000 distinct CDR3 sequences in the sample; under 25% occur only once, and roughly a sixth lies in the top ten. The sample was blood, either unsorted or a sorted T cell fraction (not recorded which). These TCRs come from a male donor with ankylosing spondylitis.

The rearrangement joins TRBV3-1 to TRBJ2-7, with no clear D. The CDR3 has 13 amino acids. CDR1 LGHDT and CDR2 YNNKEL come from the germline V gene (reference sequence). CDR3: CVVSAPRTYEQYF. CDR3 DNA: TGTGTGGTTTCGGCCCCAAGAACCTACGAGCAGTACTTC.

This clonotype was counted between two and nine times. The chain uses TRBV10-3 and TRBJ2-1; 12 bases fit TRBD2. Trimming removed 4 bases from V and 10 bases from J; junction bases left unmatched: 8. Germline CDR1 reads ENHRY; CDR2 reads SYGVKD. The CDR3 sequence is 15 residues long. The CDR3 spells CAISAELAGGTEQFF. The CDR3 region has the DNA TGTGCCATCAGTGCGGAACTAGCGGGGGGAACGGAGCAGTTCTTC.

This clonotype was seen more than once but under ten times. V usage is TRBV15 and J usage is TRBJ1-1; D remains unclear. V was pared by 1 base and J by 4 bases, with 10 bases between. This CDR3 contains 14 residues. CDR1 and CDR2 from the germline V gene are LNHNV and YYDKDF (reference sequence). CDR3 residues: CATSRVLGVTEAFF. CDR3 bases: TGTGCCACCAGCAGAGTATTGGGAGTCACTGAAGCTTTCTTT. The full variable domain, its missing parts supplied by reference TRBV15 and TRBJ1-1, is DAMVIQNPRYQVTQFGKPVTLSCSQTLNHNVMYWYQQKSSQAPKLLFHYYDKDFNNEADTPDNFQSRRPNTSFCFLDIRSPGLGDTAMYLCATSRVLGVTEAFFGQGTRLTVV.

This clonotype came up a few times. V gene TRBV5-1 combines with J gene TRBJ2-3; 7 positions match TRBD1. V dropped 2 bases and J dropped 3; count of bases not matched to a gene: 6. Germline V gives CDR1 SGHRS, CDR2 YFSETQ. The CDR3 sequence is 15 residues long. The CDR3, as DNA: TGCGCCAGCAGCTTCACCAGGGGGAGTACAGATACGCAGTATTTT. Amino acid sequence: CASSFTRGSTDTQYF.

This clonotype was seen only a few times. The V call is TRBV6-6, the J call TRBJ2-7; D is possibly TRBD1 (6 bases). Per the germline V gene, CDR1 is MNHNY and CDR2 is SVGAGI (reference sequence). V lost 2 bases and J 2 bases, leaving 7 bases between the germline ends. This CDR3 contains 13 residues. The CDR3 reads CASSYGGPYEQYF. The CDR3 coding sequence is TGTGCCAGCAGTTACGGGGGCCCCTACGAGCAGTACTTC.

Notes on this clonotype: A read error may produce the germline difference seen at one junction end. The J gene is TRBJ2-1, the V gene TRBV19; D is unclear. The germline gives CDR1 LNHDA, CDR2 SQIVND (reference sequence). This CDR3 has 11 residues. The CDR3 reads CATRTGWAWDF. DNA of the CDR3: TGTGCCACCAGAACCGGCTGGGCCTGGGACTTC.

The J gene is TRBJ2-5, the V gene TRBV5-4; 7 bases are a match to TRBD2. Per the germline V gene, CDR1 is SGHNT and CDR2 is YYREEE (reference sequence). The CDR3 sequence is 14 residues long. Trimming took 0 bases from V and 5 from J; bases not matched to a gene: 4. Here the CDR3 reads CASSLEGLWETQYF. For the CDR3, the DNA is TGTGCCAGCAGCTTGGAGGGACTATGGGAGACCCAGTACTTC.

This clonotype was recorded a few times. V is TRBV28 and J is TRBJ2-7; D is undetermined. Per the germline V gene, CDR1 is MDHEN and CDR2 is SYDVKM. V lost 5 bases, J lost 2 bases, and 13 bases lay in between. This CDR3 is built from 14 residues. The CDR3 DNA is TGTGCCAGCAGTCCCCCCGCACTACCCTACGAGCAGTACTTC. It codes for CASSPPALPYEQYF.

The sample holds many counts of this clonotype. The rearrangement links TRBV12-3 or TRBV12-4 to TRBJ1-5; no reliable D call. The CDR3 sequence is 18 residues long. The ends were cut back, 5 bases at V and 0 bases at J, with 20 bases in the middle. The CDR3 DNA sequence: TGTGCCAGCAGTACCAATCGCGGGAGCGGATATAGCAATCAGCCCCAGCATTTT. Translation: CASSTNRGSGYSNQPQHF.

The chain employs TRBV29-1 and TRBJ2-3; D gene unclear. Trimming stripped 3 bases from V and 9 bases from J, with 16 bases between. Germline lookup yields CDR1 SQVTM and CDR2 ANQGSEA. The CDR3 has 13 amino acids. The chain's CDR3 is CSVELMALVTQYF. The CDR3 bases are TGCAGCGTTGAGCTTATGGCCTTGGTCACGCAGTATTTT.

The chain couples TRBV12-5 to TRBJ2-5, with 10 bases fitting TRBD1. V was clipped by 5 bases and J by 5 bases; unmatched bases: 11. Looked up from germline, CDR1 is LGHNT and CDR2 is FRNRAP. The CDR3 is made up of 16 amino acids. Here the CDR3 DNA reads TGTGCTAGTGGTCTAAGTGCGACAGGGGGCTACGAGACCCAGTACTTC. Amino acid sequence: CASGLSATGGYETQYF.

This chain connects TRBV27 to TRBJ1-5, with TRBD1 matching over 8 bases. The CDR3 consists of 16 residues. V lost 4 bases, J lost 2 bases, and 7 bases stayed unmatched. Germline loops: CDR1 MNHEY, CDR2 SMNVEV (reference sequence). DNA of the CDR3: TGTGCCAGCAGTTCTCAGGGGGCGGGTCGCAATCAGCCCCAGCATTTT. Amino acid sequence: CASSSQGAGRNQPQHF.

The V gene is TRBV12-3 or TRBV12-4, the J gene TRBJ1-5; possible D gene TRBD1, 5 bases. Trimming stripped 3 bases from V and 6 bases from J, with 12 bases between. This CDR3 contains 14 residues. CDR3: CASSLEGVGQPQHF. For the CDR3, the DNA is TGTGCCAGCAGTTTGGAAGGGGTCGGTCAGCCCCAGCATTTT.

This rearrangement joins TRBV20-1 to TRBJ2-5; D not certain. Germline CDR1 is DFQATT and CDR2 is SNEGSKA (reference sequence). V lost 6 bases to trimming and J lost 5 bases, with 10 bases between them. The CDR3 is made up of 11 amino acids. The CDR3 loop reads CSARVGETQYF. In DNA, the CDR3 is TGCAGTGCCCGGGTCGGGGAGACCCAGTACTTC.

This clonotype was counted at least ten times. The chain recombines TRBV20-1 with TRBJ1-3, with D perhaps TRBD1 (5 bases). The CDR3 is 16 amino acids. V lost 0 bases and J 3 bases, leaving 15 bases between the germline ends. Germline CDR1 and CDR2: DFQATT and SNEGSKA (reference sequence). CDR3 region: CSARDGGRGDGNTIYF. The CDR3 DNA follows: TGCAGTGCTAGAGATGGGGGTCGAGGGGATGGAAACACCATATATTTT.

In its sample, this clonotype was seen a few times. The chain links TRBV11-3 to TRBJ2-3, with 9 bases lining up with TRBD2. The CDR3 length is 17 residues. V lost 1 base, J lost 2 bases, and 7 bases stayed unmatched. From germline, CDR1 is SGHNT and CDR2 YENEEA. The CDR3: CASSLGYAGGFTDTQYF. The CDR3 nucleotides are TGTGCCAGCAGCTTAGGATACGCGGGAGGGTTCACAGATACGCAGTATTTT.

This clonotype was counted a few times. The chain uses TRBV7-2 and TRBJ2-1, with TRBD1 matching 10 bases. The trim removed 2 bases at V and 7 bases at J, leaving 11 bases unmatched. Germline V lookup: CDR1 SGHTA, CDR2 FQGNSA. The CDR3 is 17 residues long. CDR3 region: CASSLWRLRTGGNEQFF. The DNA for the CDR3 is TGTGCCAGCAGCTTATGGAGGCTGCGGACAGGGGGGAATGAGCAGTTCTTC.

This clonotype turned up a few times. V usage is TRBV5-1 and J usage is TRBJ2-2; unclear D gene. In germline, CDR1 is SGHRS, CDR2 YFSETQ. V lost 5 bases, J lost 7 bases, and 15 bases lay in between. The CDR3 sequence is 14 residues long. The CDR3 region has the DNA TGCGCCAGCAGTCCCGACGTTTTGGTCGGGGAGCTGTTTTTT. It yields the protein CASSPDVLVGELFF.

Only a few counts were recorded for this clonotype. The chain employs TRBV5-1 and TRBJ2-7, with 10 bases fitting TRBD2. Germline CDR1 reads SGHRS; CDR2 reads YFSETQ. CDR3 size: 15 residues. Trimming cost V 4 bases and J 3 bases; bases outside gene matches: 7. This CDR3 is CASSQDGTSVYEQYF. The CDR3 DNA reads as TGCGCCAGCAGCCAGGACGGGACTAGCGTCTACGAGCAGTACTTC.

This clonotype was detected many times. The chain has TRBV30 and TRBJ2-1, with 7 positions matching TRBD2. Germline CDR1 is GTSNPN and CDR2 is SVGIG (reference sequence). V lost 7 bases to trimming and J lost 7 bases; unmatched junction nucleotides: 10. The CDR3 contains 13 residues. CDR3 sequence: CASSGGTVNEQFF. The CDR3 DNA reads TGTGCCTCCTCCGGGGGGACGGTTAATGAGCAGTTCTTC.

This clonotype was observed a few times. This chain uses TRBV5-1 with TRBJ2-6, with D unclear. The CDR3 has 15 amino acids. Per the germline V gene, CDR1 is SGHRS and CDR2 is YFSETQ. V was pared by 1 base and J by 1 base, with 6 bases between. The CDR3 sequence: CASSLPISGANVLTF. CDR3 sequence (DNA): TGCGCCAGCAGCTTGCCTATTTCTGGGGCCAACGTCCTGACTTTC.

The rearrangement links TRBV29-1 to TRBJ2-4; 8 bases line up with TRBD2. The germline V gene encodes CDR1 SQVTM and CDR2 ANQGSEA. J gave up 7 bases and V 4 bases, and 9 bases lay outside the gene matches. The CDR3 is 14 residues long. The CDR3 DNA reads TGCAGCGTTGCACAGACTAGCGAGAGGAACATTCAGTACTTC. Its protein product is CSVAQTSERNIQYF.

This clonotype was picked up a small number of times. The V call is TRBV29-1, the J call TRBJ2-7; 9 bases line up with TRBD2. The CDR3 sequence is 15 residues long. Per the germline V gene, CDR1 is SQVTM and CDR2 is ANQGSEA. The ends lost 3 bases at V and 2 bases at J; junction bases unmatched: 8. In DNA form, the CDR3 reads TGCAGCGTTGACGGCGGGCTAGCGGGGACCTACGAGCAGTACTTC. It codes for CSVDGGLAGTYEQYF.